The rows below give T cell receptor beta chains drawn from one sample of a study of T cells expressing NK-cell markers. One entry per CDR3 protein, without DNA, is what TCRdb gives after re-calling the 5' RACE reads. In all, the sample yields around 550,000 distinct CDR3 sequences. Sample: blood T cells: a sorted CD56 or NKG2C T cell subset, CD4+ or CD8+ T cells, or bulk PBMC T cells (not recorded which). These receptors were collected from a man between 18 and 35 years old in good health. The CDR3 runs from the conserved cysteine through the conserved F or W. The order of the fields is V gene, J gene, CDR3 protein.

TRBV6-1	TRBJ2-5	CASTKTGRETQYF
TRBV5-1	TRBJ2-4	CASSLEPGQGNIQYF
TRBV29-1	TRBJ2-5	CSVRLAGKGTQYF
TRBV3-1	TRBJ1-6	CASSQTTNSPLHF
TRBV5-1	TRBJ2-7	CASSSSQGSHEQYF
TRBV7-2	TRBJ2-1	CASSLASGDISYNEQFF
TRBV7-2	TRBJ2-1	CASSLAVGATYNEQFF
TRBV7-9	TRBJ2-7	CASSLDDWTSYEQYF
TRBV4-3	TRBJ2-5	CASSQDDRAAETQYF
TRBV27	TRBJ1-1	CASSLSRTGEAFF
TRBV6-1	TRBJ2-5	CASSPGHLSETQYF
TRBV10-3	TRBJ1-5	CAISESGTSNQPQHF
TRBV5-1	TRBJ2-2	CASSQRLAGPGELFF
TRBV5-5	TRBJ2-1	CASSLIEGGRQFF
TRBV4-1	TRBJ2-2	CASSQEGAVVAGELFF
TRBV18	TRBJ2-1	CASREREAYNEQFF
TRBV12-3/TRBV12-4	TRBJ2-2	CASSIPGIDTGELFF
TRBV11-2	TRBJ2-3	CASSSLMRTDTQYF
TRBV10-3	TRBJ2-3	CAISGGDSSTDTQYF
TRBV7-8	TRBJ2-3	CASSGPLRSRTDTQYF
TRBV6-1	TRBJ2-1	CASSETSGSPNEQFF
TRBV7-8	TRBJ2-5	CASSPTRRRTNGQETQYF
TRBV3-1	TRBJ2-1	CASSPTPSSYNEQFF
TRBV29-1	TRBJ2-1	CSVEDGRGLAGVNEQFF
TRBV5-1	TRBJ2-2	CASSSNSGRSTGELFF
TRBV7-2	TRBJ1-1	CASSQALGYTEAFF
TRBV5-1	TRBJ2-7	CASSPGAGGGSGEQYF
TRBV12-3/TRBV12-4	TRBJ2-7	CASSPPGLGDEQYF
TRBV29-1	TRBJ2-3	CSVEDPGEHVDTQYF
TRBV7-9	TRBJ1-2	CASSLATSYGYTF
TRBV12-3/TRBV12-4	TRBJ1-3	CASSLGVGVAGNTIYF
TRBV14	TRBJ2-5	CASSRAGSETQYF
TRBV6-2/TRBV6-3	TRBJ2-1	CASSYSGAKKQFF
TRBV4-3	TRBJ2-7	CASSQETYYEQYF
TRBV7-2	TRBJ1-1	CASTFDRVVEAFF
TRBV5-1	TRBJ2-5	CASSLARRGNIGETQYF
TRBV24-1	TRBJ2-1	CATQASGSYNEQFF
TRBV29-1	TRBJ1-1	CSAGTPGTLNTEAFF
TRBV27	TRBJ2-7	CASSGQVTYEQYF
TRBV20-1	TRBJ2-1	CSGSVGDEQFF
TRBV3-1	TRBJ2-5	CASSQQRPGQGEETQYF
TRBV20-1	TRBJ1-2	CSARAEHTNYGYTF
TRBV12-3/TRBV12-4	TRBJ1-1	CASSLVRGPSLGEAFF
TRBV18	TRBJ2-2	CASSPPPGGPTGELFF
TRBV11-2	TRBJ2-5	CASSSTKLYQETQYF
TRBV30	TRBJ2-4	CAWTGVAKNIQYF